A single sample is the source of the 20 T cell receptor beta chains below, sequenced in a study of blood T cell repertoires in COVID-19. Profiled with immunoSEQ multiplex PCR; TCRdb holds only in-frame clones, not every one. This table holds 200,000 to 300,000 clones, about 90% found once. Sequenced: peripheral blood. The source is a man aged 55 to 70 who had recovered from COVID-19.

The chain couples TRBV14 to TRBJ2-1, with 10 bases matching TRBD1. This CDR3 contains 16 residues. The germline gives CDR1 SGHDN, CDR2 FVKESK. The ends lost 1 base at V and 9 bases at J; junction bases unmatched: 9. The CDR3 protein is CASSQGPGQGNGEQFF. CDR3 bases: TGTGCCAGCAGCCAAGGGCCGGGACAGGGGAATGGTGAGCAGTTCTTC.

V and J are TRBV5-6 and TRBJ2-1; 7 bases match TRBD1. This CDR3 spans 16 amino acids. Trimming removed 4 bases from V and 2 bases from J; junction bases left unmatched: 9. Germline CDR1 SGHDT, CDR2 YYEEEE. CDR3 in DNA: TGTGCCAGCAGCACCGCGACAGGGCAGGCCTACAATGAGCAGTTCTTC. Encoded protein: CASSTATGQAYNEQFF.

The chain combines TRBV11-2 with TRBJ1-1; 7 nucleotides align to TRBD1. The germline V gene encodes CDR1 SGHAT and CDR2 FQNNGV. The CDR3 has 15 amino acids. V trimming: 0 bases; J trimming: 3 bases; junction bases outside the gene matches: 4. The CDR3 coding sequence is TGTGCCAGCAGCTTAGAGGACAGGTTCTACACTGAAGCTTTCTTT. It encodes CASSLEDRFYTEAFF.

The V and J genes are TRBV9 and TRBJ1-2; no firm D call. Germline loops: CDR1 SGDLS, CDR2 YYNGEE. V gave up 7 bases and J gave up 4 bases, with 8 bases separating them. The CDR3 has 11 amino acids. The CDR3: CASRRGYGYTF. The CDR3 DNA sequence: TGTGCCAGCCGGCGGGGCTATGGCTACACCTTC.

The chain joins TRBV19 to TRBJ1-1; D might be TRBD1 (6 bases). The CDR3 runs to 15 residues. Germline loops: CDR1 LNHDA, CDR2 SQIVND (reference sequence). V was pared by 4 bases and J by 11 bases, with 23 bases between. The chain's CDR3 is CASSNTGTFGSGAFF. CDR3 in DNA: TGTGCCAGTAGTAATACCGGGACATTCGGCAGTGGCGCTTTCTTT.

The chain carries TRBV6-6 and TRBJ1-1; D perhaps matches TRBD1 (6 bases). Trimming shortened V by 2 bases and J by 0 bases, and 10 bases separated the two germline ends. CDR1 MNHNY and CDR2 SVGAGI come from the germline V gene (reference sequence). The CDR3 sequence is 15 residues long. In DNA, the CDR3 is TGTGCCAGCAGTTACCTGGGACAAATGAACACTGAAGCTTTCTTT. This gives the protein CASSYLGQMNTEAFF.

The CDR3 DNA reads as TGTGCCAGCAGTTTATACGGGGGAAACACCGGGGAGCTGTTTTTT. Translation gives CASSLYGGNTGELFF. V usage is TRBV27 and J usage is TRBJ2-2; perhaps TRBD2 as D (6 bases). This CDR3 comprises 15 residues. The germline gives CDR1 MNHEY, CDR2 SMNVEV (reference sequence). V gave up 1 base and J gave up 2 bases, with 8 bases separating them.

The chain employs TRBV15 and TRBJ2-4; possibly TRBD2 for D (6 bases). This CDR3 comprises 18 residues. V gave up 11 bases and J gave up 0 bases, with 26 bases separating them. Germline CDR1 and CDR2: LNHNV and YYDKDF (reference sequence). For the CDR3, the DNA is TGTGCCTACGAACGCGGGGAACACGATACTCTAGCCAAAAACATTCAGTACTTC. Translation gives CAYERGEHDTLAKNIQYF.

The chain uses TRBV11-2 and TRBJ2-5; D is unresolved. This CDR3 contains 11 residues. Trimming cost V 3 bases and J 4 bases, with 3 bases left between them. The V gene's germline CDR1 is SGHAT and CDR2 FQNNGV. In DNA form, the CDR3 reads TGTGCCAGCAGCTTTATAGAGACCCAGTACTTC. It encodes CASSFIETQYF.

The V gene is TRBV10-2, the J gene TRBJ1-2; TRBD1 matches 7 bases. V shed 0 bases, J shed 6 bases, and the junction held 1 base outside the gene matches. The CDR3 runs 13 residues. Germline loops: CDR1 WSHSY, CDR2 SAAADI. The CDR3 region has the DNA TGCGCCAGCAGTGAGTCGACAGGGCATGGCTACACCTTC. It is translated as CASSESTGHGYTF.

This clone was observed once. The chain uses TRBV6-5 and TRBJ2-7; D is perhaps TRBD1 (6 bases). Trimming cost V 2 bases and J 4 bases, with 18 bases left between them. The CDR3 covers 16 residues. Germline CDR1 and CDR2: MNHEY and SVGAGI. In DNA form, the CDR3 reads TGTGCCAGCAGTTACACTCAGGGGTTTCGCGGGTACGAGCAGTACTTC. This encodes CASSYTQGFRGYEQYF.

This clone was recorded once. The rearrangement links TRBV7-2 to TRBJ2-3, with a weak D call TRBD2 (6 bases). The CDR3 is 15 amino acids. Germline V CDR1 and CDR2: SGHTA, FQGNSA. Trimming removed 2 bases at V and 4 bases at J, with 13 bases between. The CDR3 DNA reads TGTGCCAGCAGCTTAAGGCGGGGTTTTGCAGATACGCAGTATTTT. This encodes CASSLRRGFADTQYF.

This chain joins TRBV19 and TRBJ1-6; D unclear. The V end lost 1 base, the J end lost 4 bases, and 5 bases lay between the germline ends. The CDR3 is 14 residues long. Germline V gene data show CDR1 as LNHDA and CDR2 as SQIVND (reference sequence). CDR3 sequence: CASSIAGYNSPLHF. CDR3 nucleotide sequence: TGTGCCAGTAGTATAGCCGGTTATAATTCACCCCTCCACTTT.

The chain recombines TRBV15 with TRBJ2-7, with TRBD1 identical over 9 bases. J was trimmed by 3 bases and V by 0 bases; bases with no gene match: 12. The CDR3 has 18 residues. Germline values: CDR1 LNHNV, CDR2 YYDKDF (reference sequence). The CDR3 coding sequence is TGTGCCACCAGCAGAGAGGGACAGGGCCTCCCACCGCACTACGAGCAGTACTTC. Translating gives CATSREGQGLPPHYEQYF.

The rearrangement uses TRBV7-9 and TRBJ1-1; D gene unclear. V gave up 5 bases and J gave up 3 bases, with 7 bases separating them. Germline V gene data show CDR1 as SEHNR and CDR2 as FQNEAQ (reference sequence). The CDR3 contains 12 residues. The CDR3 DNA follows: TGTGCCAGCAGCCATCAGTACACTGAAGCTTTCTTT. Protein: CASSHQYTEAFF.

V is TRBV6-5 and J is TRBJ2-3; 13 bases agree with TRBD2. Germline loops: CDR1 MNHEY, CDR2 SVGAGI. The CDR3 has 15 amino acids. V gave up 11 bases and J gave up 2 bases; unmatched junction bases: 7. The DNA for the CDR3 is TGTGCCGCTTCTACTAGCGGGGGGGCCACAGATACGCAGTATTTT. Its protein product is CAASTSGGATDTQYF.

The CDR3: CASTGEVGTEAFF. DNA of the CDR3: TGTGCCAGCACTGGGGAGGTCGGCACTGAAGCTTTCTTT. The rearrangement joins TRBV27 to TRBJ1-1; D remains unclear. Germline V gene lookup returns CDR1 MNHEY and CDR2 SMNVEV (reference sequence). The CDR3 loop spans 13 amino acids. Trimming removed 7 bases from V and 4 bases from J, with 13 bases in between.

CDR3: CASSDPPGTKQFF. CDR3 bases: TGTGCCAGCAGTGACCCCCCCGGGACTAAGCAGTTCTTC. The gene calls are TRBV2 and TRBJ2-1, with TRBD2 matching 7 bases. The V segment lost 3 bases and the J segment 11 bases; nucleotides outside the gene matches: 7. This CDR3 is built from 13 residues. Looked up from germline, CDR1 is SNHLY and CDR2 is FYNNEI.

This chain connects TRBV19 to TRBJ2-6; TRBD1 might be the D (5 bases). Per germline, CDR1 LNHDA and CDR2 SQIVND (reference sequence). The CDR3 has 16 amino acids. Trimming took 4 bases from V and 0 from J, leaving 10 bases between them. CDR3 nucleotide sequence: TGTGCCAGTAGTACGACAGCCAGCTCTGGGGCCAACGTCCTGACTTTC. Its protein is CASSTTASSGANVLTF. Combining the CDR3 with reference TRBV19 and TRBJ2-6 gives the whole variable domain DGGITQSPKYLFRKEGQNVTLSCEQNLNHDAMYWYRQDPGQGLRLIYYSQIVNDFQKGDIAEGYSVSREKKESFPLTVTSAQKNPTAFYLCASSTTASSGANVLTFGAGSRLTVL.

This clone appeared a single time. The rearrangement joins TRBV24-1 to TRBJ1-1; D is perhaps TRBD1 (6 bases). With 9 bases removed from V and 6 bases from J, the gap between germline ends came to 10 bases. This CDR3 comprises 11 residues. Germline-derived CDR1 and CDR2 are KGHDR and SFDVKD. The CDR3 DNA follows: TGTGCCACCGCCGGGACATCTGAAGCTTTCTTT. Translating gives CATAGTSEAFF.